This T cell receptor (beta chain) was obtained from a study of glioma-infiltrating T cells. Study overall: Dexamethasone exposure before glioma surgery was limited to six or fewer days.

Findings of the study overall: Tissue and blood shared very few CDR3 sequences.

Using RNA template, CDR3s of TCR alpha and beta were amplified with iRepertoire arm-PCR. TCRdb passed the multiplex PCR reads through MiXCR, listing each CDR3 protein once. The sample has about 380,000 distinct CDR3 sequences; more than 35% are singletons. This clonotype occurred many times. Its target is not known. The TCR was taken from a human donor with low-grade glioma or glioblastoma, undergoing nonglioma brain surgery, or in good health (not recorded which). The sample taken for sequencing was glioma tissue, nonneoplastic brain tissue, or PBMCs (not recorded which).

The CDR3 sequence: CATQGQGSHNEQFF. The CDR3 DNA follows: TGTGCCACCCAGGGACAGGGATCCCACAATGAGCAGTTCTTC. V usage is TRBV28 and J usage is TRBJ2-1; 9 positions agree with TRBD1. The CDR3 spans 14 residues. The V gene's germline CDR1 is MDHEN and CDR2 SYDVKM. Trimming removed 10 bases from V and 5 bases from J; junction bases left unmatched: 9.